The clone carrying this T cell receptor beta chain was detected only a few times. Recruitment covered about two dozen US areas and drew participants whose ages spanned roughly 18 to 90 years. In the authors' workflow: From reference gene primer amplification, estimates of nucleated cell counts were derived. Generated by immunoSEQ multiplex PCR, the TCRdb table keeps only in-frame clones and is missing some. V and J calls and clone size are those listed in that table; D and trimming were worked out from the DNA. Of approximately 140,000 clones in the sample, approximately 88% were seen once. These data belong to a study of blood T cell repertoires in COVID-19. As for the study in general: Donors in the United States, Italy and Spain gave samples during acute or convalescent COVID-19. T cells, B-cell-depleted T cells, or PBMCs supplied cDNA or gDNA.

This receptor was obtained from a man aged 40-49 years with acute COVID-19. Sequenced sample: PBMCs or T cells enriched from blood (not recorded which).

The CDR3 reads CASSLVGRATEAFF. CDR3 nucleotide sequence: TGCGCCAGCAGCTTGGTCGGGAGGGCCACTGAAGCTTTCTTT. The chain employs TRBV5-1 and TRBJ1-1; no clear D gene. Trimming shortened V by 0 bases and J by 4 bases, and 10 bases separated the two germline ends. This CDR3 region has 14 residues. CDR1 SGHRS and CDR2 YFSETQ come from the germline V gene.